The next 5 T cell receptor beta chains were all read from a single sample in a study of blood T cell repertoires in COVID-19. Using immunoSEQ multiplex PCR, the repertoire was profiled, and TCRdb retains in-frame clones only, with some absent. The sample shows about 250,000 clones, roughly four fifths of them seen only once. Sample: peripheral blood. The origin of the receptors is a man aged 45-60 years with active or convalescent COVID-19.

For this clone: Other DNA sequences in the same sample also yield this CDR3. J is TRBJ2-1 and V is TRBV18; 10 nucleotides agree with TRBD2. The CDR3 extends over 15 amino acids. The junction had 3 bases not matched to a gene; V was cut back by 3 bases and J by 4 bases. Germline V CDR1 and CDR2: KGHSH, LQKENI. The CDR3 loop is CASSPTSGAYNEQFF. The CDR3 DNA is TGTGCCAGCTCACCTACTAGCGGGGCTTACAATGAGCAGTTCTTC.

The chain employs TRBV5-1 and TRBJ2-5, with D possibly being TRBD2 (6 bases). This CDR3 comprises 15 residues. The V end was cut by 0 bases, the J end by 5 bases, with 14 bases between. Germline CDR1 is SGHRS and CDR2 is YFSETQ. The CDR3 is CASSLGLAVSETQYF. CDR3 sequence (DNA): TGCGCCAGCAGCTTGGGGTTAGCGGTGTCGGAGACCCAGTACTTC.

The rearrangement links TRBV6-5 to TRBJ2-6, with D perhaps TRBD1 (5 bases). V was trimmed by 6 bases and J by 0 bases, leaving 9 bases between them. Germline V gene data show CDR1 as MNHEY and CDR2 as SVGAGI. There are 15 residues in the CDR3. The DNA of the CDR3 is TGTGCCAGCAGACCAGGGTACTCTGGGGCCAACGTCCTGACTTTC. Translated: CASRPGYSGANVLTF.

The CDR3 bases are TGTGCCAGCAACTTACAGGGTAGGAACGAGCAGTACTTC. Translating it yields CASNLQGRNEQYF. This chain joins TRBV12-3 or TRBV12-4 and TRBJ2-7; TRBD1 is a possible D gene (6 bases). Trimming took 7 bases from V and 5 from J, leaving 15 bases between them. The CDR3 spans 13 residues.

The chain uses TRBV6-5 and TRBJ1-2; maybe TRBD1 (5 bases). The CDR3 runs 13 residues. Germline V CDR1 and CDR2: MNHEY, SVGAGI. Trimming took 5 bases from V and 0 from J, leaving 7 bases between them. DNA for the CDR3: TGTGCCAGCAGTACGACAGCTAACTATGGCTACACCTTC. Translated: CASSTTANYGYTF.